This T cell receptor beta chain was retrieved from a study of long-term antiretroviral therapy in people with HIV. CDR1 and CDR2 from the germline V gene are SGHRS and YFSETQ. The CDR3 sequence is 16 residues long. V lost 0 bases, J lost 1 base, and 13 bases lay in between. Samples were assayed with immunoSEQ v3.0 at survey level. Sequencing was performed with immunoSEQ multiplex PCR; in TCRdb, only in-frame clones are kept and a portion is missing. The sample lists almost 35,000 clones, about 88% occurring once. This sequence originates from a woman in her thirties with HIV. The sequences come from unsorted PBMCs, collected 2.7 to 2.9 years before starting antiretroviral therapy. This chain connects TRBV5-1 to TRBJ1-1; possible D gene TRBD1, 5 bases. In DNA, the CDR3 is TGCGCCAGCAGCTTGGAAACGGGACGGCCGAACACTGAAGCTTTCTTT. Translating it yields CASSLETGRPNTEAFF. Full variable domain (remainder filled in from reference TRBV5-1 and TRBJ1-1): KAGVTQTPRYLIKTRGQQVTLSCSPISGHRSVSWYQQTPGQGLQFLFEYFSETQRNKGNFPGRFSGRQFSNSRSEMNVSTLELGDSALYLCASSLETGRPNTEAFFGQGTRLTVV.